The present T cell receptor beta chain was sequenced within a study of memory CD4+ T cells and cytomegalovirus serostatus. Per the germline V gene, CDR1 is SNHLY and CDR2 is FYNNEI. CDR3 length: 15 residues. The V gene end was trimmed by 6 bases and the J gene end by 1 base; junction bases not matched to a gene: 5. TCRdb keeps only in-frame clones here, not all; method: immunoSEQ multiplex PCR. Counted here are just under 95,000 clones, 75% to 85% occurring once; the ten biggest clones make up 3.5% to 4%. The sort gate was single viable CD3+CD4+CD8-CD45RO+ cells for memory CD4+ T cells. The sample comprised memory CD4+ T cells from blood. The chain uses TRBV2 and TRBJ2-4, with 8 bases that match TRBD2. The TCR was taken from an adult in good health and CMV-seropositive. Written as DNA, the CDR3 is TGTGCCAGCAGCGGGACTAGTGGGGCCAAAAACATTCAGTACTTC. Encoded protein: CASSGTSGAKNIQYF. Variable domain in full (rest from reference TRBV2 and TRBJ2-4): EPEVTQTPSHQVTQMGQEVILRCVPISNHLYFYWYRQILGQKVEFLVSFYNNEISEKSEIFDDQFSVERPDGSNFTLKIRSTKLEDSAMYFCASSGTSGAKNIQYFGAGTRLSVL.